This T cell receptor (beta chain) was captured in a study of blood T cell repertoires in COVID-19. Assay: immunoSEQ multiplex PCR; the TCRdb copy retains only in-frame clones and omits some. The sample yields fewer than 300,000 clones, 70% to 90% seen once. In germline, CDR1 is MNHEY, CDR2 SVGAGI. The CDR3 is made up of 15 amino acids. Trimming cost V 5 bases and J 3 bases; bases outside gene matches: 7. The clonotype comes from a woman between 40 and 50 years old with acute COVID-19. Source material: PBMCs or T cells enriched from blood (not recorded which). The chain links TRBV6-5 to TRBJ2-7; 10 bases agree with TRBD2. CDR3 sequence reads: CASSRTGTSVYEQYF. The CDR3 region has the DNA TGTGCCAGCAGTCGGACCGGGACTAGCGTCTACGAGCAGTACTTC.